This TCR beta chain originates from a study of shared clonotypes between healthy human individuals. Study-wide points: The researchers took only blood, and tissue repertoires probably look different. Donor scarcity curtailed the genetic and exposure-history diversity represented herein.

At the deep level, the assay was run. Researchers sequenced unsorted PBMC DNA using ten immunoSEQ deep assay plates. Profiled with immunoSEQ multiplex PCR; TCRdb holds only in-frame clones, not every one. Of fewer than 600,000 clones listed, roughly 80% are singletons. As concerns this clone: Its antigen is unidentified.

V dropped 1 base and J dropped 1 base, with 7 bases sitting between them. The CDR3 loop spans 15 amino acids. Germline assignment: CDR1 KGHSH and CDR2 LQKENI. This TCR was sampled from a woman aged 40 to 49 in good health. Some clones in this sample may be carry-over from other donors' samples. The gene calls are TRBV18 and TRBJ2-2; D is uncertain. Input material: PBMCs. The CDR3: CASSPQTENTGELFF. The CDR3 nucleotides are TGTGCCAGCTCACCACAAACAGAGAACACCGGGGAGCTGTTTTTT.